This T cell receptor (beta chain) was identified in a study of PD-L1 blockade in urothelial cancer. Study overall: The patients first took atezolizumab in about 2014, receiving 1,200 mg intravenously every 3 weeks. Blood analysis occurred 3 weeks (second dose) and 6 weeks after treatment start. Between 0 and 3 prior chemotherapy regimens had been given to patients.

V was cut by 5 bases and J by 0 bases, with 8 bases left in between. This CDR3 is 13 amino acids long. Germline CDR1 and CDR2: GTSNPN and SVGIG (reference sequence). TCRdb keeps only in-frame clones here, not all; method: immunoSEQ multiplex PCR. The table shows roughly 87,000 clones, with around 90% occurring only once. The patients' disease, urothelial carcinoma, was locally advanced or metastatic. The receptor was derived from a woman aged 70 to 79 with urothelial cancer. The sample consisted of PBMCs, taken around atezolizumab (anti-PD-L1) treatment. The chain is built from TRBV30 and TRBJ1-3, with D unclear. The CDR3 region has the DNA TGTGCCTGGGACACAACCTCTGGAAACACCATATATTTT. It encodes CAWDTTSGNTIYF.